Listed here are 15 T cell receptor beta chains from one sample, sequenced in a study of regulatory T cells in long-lasting Graves disease. The authors built TCR beta libraries using iRepertoire HTBI primers and Arm-PCR of CDR3 regions. TCRdb itself ran the multiplex PCR reads through MiXCR, one entry per CDR3 protein. The repertoire holds 420,000 or so distinct CDR3 sequences, with about 20% as singletons. Time point defined: persistent/refractory GD, antithyroid drugs over 5 years with positive TRAb. PBMCs were the source of the RNA used for TCR sequencing. Sequences were derived from peripheral blood mononuclear cells (PBMCs), sampled when the disease was refractory, from a patient treated with antithyroid drugs. The receptors were gathered from a female donor with Graves disease.

This clonotype came up a few times. This chain connects TRBV6-2 or TRBV6-3 to TRBJ2-2; maybe TRBD1 (6 bases). Trimming took 6 bases from V and 4 from J, leaving 15 bases between them. CDR1 and CDR2 (germline): MNHEY, SVGEGT. The CDR3 loop spans 15 amino acids. CDR3 residues: CASRYRQDLTGELFF. The CDR3 DNA reads as TGTGCCAGCAGATATCGACAGGACCTCACCGGGGAGCTGTTTTTT.

As concerns this clonotype: A far larger clone is a single base away, which makes a read error likely. The chain carries TRBV7-9 and TRBJ1-5, with D unclear. V was pared by 3 bases and J by 3 bases, with 3 bases between. Germline CDR1 and CDR2: SEHNR and FQNEAQ (reference sequence). This CDR3 is built from 12 residues. DNA for the CDR3: TGTGCCAGCAGCTTCGCCAATCAGCCCCAGCATTTT. Translated, it gives CASSFANQPQHF.

The genes are TRBV19 and TRBJ1-1; no reliable D call. With 8 bases removed from V and 8 bases from J, the gap between germline ends came to 15 bases. CDR3 size: 12 residues. Germline CDR1 and CDR2: LNHDA and SQIVND (reference sequence). This CDR3 reads CASGSVGIEAFF. Here the CDR3 DNA reads TGTGCCAGTGGATCCGTGGGGATCGAAGCTTTCTTT. Filled out from reference TRBV19 and TRBJ1-1, the complete variable domain reads DGGITQSPKYLFRKEGQNVTLSCEQNLNHDAMYWYRQDPGQGLRLIYYSQIVNDFQKGDIAEGYSVSREKKESFPLTVTSAQKNPTAFYLCASGSVGIEAFFGQGTRLTVV.

This clonotype was counted a few times. This chain links TRBV25-1 with TRBJ2-5, with 11 bases fitting TRBD1. With V trimmed by 8 bases and J by 7 bases, 12 bases remained unmatched. The length of the CDR3 is 15 residues. Germline assignment: CDR1 MGHDK and CDR2 SYGVNS. CDR3 DNA sequence: TGTGCCAGCGGGGGGGGACAGGGGGTTCTAGGGACCCAGTACTTC. Its translation: CASGGGQGVLGTQYF.

The chain carries TRBV5-1 and TRBJ2-2, with D perhaps TRBD1 or TRBD2 (6 bases each). V was trimmed by 1 base and J by 4 bases, leaving 14 bases between them. Germline V CDR1 and CDR2: SGHRS, YFSETQ. This CDR3 has 16 residues. In DNA, the CDR3 is TGCGCCAGCAGCTTGATCCAACAGGGAGGCACCGGGGAGCTGTTTTTT. Protein product: CASSLIQQGGTGELFF.

The chain employs TRBV6-1 and TRBJ2-6, with a possible D match to TRBD2 (5 bases). Germline CDR1 is MNHNS and CDR2 is SASEGT. Trimming pared 6 bases from V and 0 bases from J, leaving 15 bases between. The CDR3 spans 17 residues. The CDR3 spells CASRPLDLISGANVLTF. The CDR3 bases are TGTGCCAGCAGGCCTCTGGACTTGATCTCTGGGGCCAACGTCCTGACTTTC.

As to this clonotype: Given a much more abundant clone one base away, this may be a read error. The CDR3 reads CSARDLAGTNTEAFF. The CDR3 nucleotides read TGCAGTGCTAGAGATCTTGCGGGGACGAACACTGAAGCTTTCTTT. The chain links TRBV20-1 to TRBJ1-1; a weak D match, TRBD1 (5 bases). CDR3 length: 15 amino acids. Trimming cost V 0 bases and J 1 base, with 12 bases left between them. The germline V gene has CDR1 DFQATT and CDR2 SNEGSKA (reference sequence).

V is TRBV13 and J is TRBJ2-5; the D is unclear. Germline-derived CDR1 and CDR2 are PRHDT and FYEKMQ (reference sequence). The CDR3 contains 17 residues. V was shortened by 0 bases and J by 1 base, with 15 bases between the two germline ends. CDR3: CASSLGPKRYPQETQYF. Here the CDR3 DNA reads TGTGCCAGCAGCTTAGGCCCCAAGCGTTACCCCCAAGAGACCCAGTACTTC.

This clonotype was recorded many times. V and J are TRBV15 and TRBJ1-2; possibly TRBD1 for D (6 bases). Trimming shortened V by 1 base and J by 6 bases, and 9 bases separated the two germline ends. This CDR3 contains 13 residues. Germline V gene sequence: CDR1 LNHNV, CDR2 YYDKDF (reference sequence). The CDR3 reads CATSRAAGDGYTF. The CDR3 bases are TGTGCCACCAGCAGAGCGGCAGGGGATGGCTACACCTTC.

The sample holds a few counts of this clonotype. The V call is TRBV12-3 or TRBV12-4, the J call TRBJ2-1, with TRBD2 as a possible D gene (5 bases). The CDR3 consists of 15 residues. V was trimmed by 3 bases and J by 4 bases, leaving 13 bases between them. The CDR3: CASSFSGRGYNEQFF. The DNA of the CDR3 is TGTGCCAGCAGTTTTAGTGGTCGAGGGTACAATGAGCAGTTCTTC.

This CDR3 is CASSPDTGNYNEQFF. CDR3 coding DNA: TGTGCCAGCAGTCCGGACACGGGGAATTACAATGAGCAGTTCTTC. V and J are TRBV2 and TRBJ2-1, with D perhaps matching TRBD1 or TRBD2 (5 bases each). CDR3 length equals 15 residues. The V end was cut by 5 bases, the J end by 4 bases, with 15 bases between. Per the germline V gene, CDR1 is SNHLY and CDR2 is FYNNEI.

The chain uses TRBV4-2 and TRBJ2-2; D may be TRBD2 (5 bases). V dropped 0 bases and J dropped 8 bases, with 7 bases sitting between them. Germline CDR1 LGHNA, CDR2 YNFKEQ. The CDR3 is 13 amino acids. The CDR3 is CASSQDGSGELFF. Written as DNA, the CDR3 is TGTGCCAGCAGCCAAGATGGGAGTGGGGAGCTGTTTTTT.

V gene TRBV6-5 combines with J gene TRBJ2-5, with a weak D call TRBD1 (5 bases). CDR3 length equals 15 residues. Germline V gives CDR1 MNHEY, CDR2 SVGAGI. The V end was cut by 4 bases, the J end by 1 base, with 13 bases between. CDR3 nucleotide sequence: TGTGCCAGCAGTTCCCTGACAGAGCCCCAAGAGACCCAGTACTTC. Its translation: CASSSLTEPQETQYF.

This clonotype was seen many times. The V and J genes are TRBV29-1 and TRBJ1-4, with no clear D. The CDR3 length is 12 residues. Between the trimmed V and J ends, which lost 6 bases and 5 bases, there was a span of 10 bases. Germline-derived CDR1 and CDR2 are SQVTM and ANQGSEA. The CDR3: CSVRRANEKLFF. CDR3 DNA: TGCAGCGTCCGGCGGGCAAATGAAAAACTGTTTTTT.

This clonotype was counted only a few times. The J gene is TRBJ2-5, the V gene TRBV29-1; D unresolved. The CDR3 sequence is 12 residues long. With 2 bases removed from V and 4 bases from J, the gap between germline ends came to 8 bases. Germline-derived CDR1 and CDR2 are SQVTM and ANQGSEA. CDR3 region: CSVERDSETQYF. The DNA for the CDR3 is TGCAGCGTTGAAAGGGATTCAGAGACCCAGTACTTC.